The sequence of this T cell receptor beta chain was determined in a study of read filtering for tumor transcriptome and immune sequencing. The library was built from 400 ng RNA with molecular barcoded adaptors for alpha/delta and beta/gamma chains. TCRdb recomputed calls from the reads with MiXCR, one row per CDR3 protein. Seen here are some 41,000 distinct CDR3 sequences, about an eighth observed once, and the top ten hold about 36%. The study, taken as a whole, reports: Without single-read clonotypes, shared clonotype proportions correlated more between IR-seq and RNA-seq. Compared with RNA-seq, IR-seq gave much higher clonotype depth and reliability. The CD138-negative fraction was mixed bone marrow immune cells, not pure T cells.

This CDR3 spans 14 amino acids. Germline V lookup: CDR1 DFQATT, CDR2 SNEGSKA (reference sequence). Trimming left V 4 bases short and J 7 bases short, with 17 bases between. This clonotype was found many times. What it binds is not known. The V and J genes are TRBV20-1 and TRBJ1-5, with D tentatively TRBD1 (6 bases). This receptor was identified in a donor at least 40 years old with multiple myeloma. Sequences were obtained from a population of CD138-negative cells sorted from bone marrow. The CDR3 loop reads CSAMRQVGDQPQHF. For the CDR3, the DNA is TGCAGTGCTATGAGACAGGTCGGAGACCAGCCCCAGCATTTT.